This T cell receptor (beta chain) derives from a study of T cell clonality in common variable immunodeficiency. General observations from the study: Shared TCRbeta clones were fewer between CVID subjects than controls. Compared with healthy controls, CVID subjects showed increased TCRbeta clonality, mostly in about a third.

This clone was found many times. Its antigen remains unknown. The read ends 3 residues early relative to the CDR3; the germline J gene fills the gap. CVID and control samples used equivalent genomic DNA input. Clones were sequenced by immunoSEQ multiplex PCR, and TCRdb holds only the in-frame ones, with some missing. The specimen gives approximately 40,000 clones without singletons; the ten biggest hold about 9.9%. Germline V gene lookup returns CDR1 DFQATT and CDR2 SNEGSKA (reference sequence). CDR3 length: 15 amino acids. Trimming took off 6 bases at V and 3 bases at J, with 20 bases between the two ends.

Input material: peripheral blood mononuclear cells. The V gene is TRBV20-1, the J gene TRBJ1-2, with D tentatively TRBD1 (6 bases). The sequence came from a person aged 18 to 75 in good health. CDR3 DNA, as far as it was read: TGCAGTGCCCCAAACCCTGCAGGGGTTGACTATGGC. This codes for CSAPNPAGVDYG. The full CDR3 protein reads CSAPNPAGVDYGYTF.